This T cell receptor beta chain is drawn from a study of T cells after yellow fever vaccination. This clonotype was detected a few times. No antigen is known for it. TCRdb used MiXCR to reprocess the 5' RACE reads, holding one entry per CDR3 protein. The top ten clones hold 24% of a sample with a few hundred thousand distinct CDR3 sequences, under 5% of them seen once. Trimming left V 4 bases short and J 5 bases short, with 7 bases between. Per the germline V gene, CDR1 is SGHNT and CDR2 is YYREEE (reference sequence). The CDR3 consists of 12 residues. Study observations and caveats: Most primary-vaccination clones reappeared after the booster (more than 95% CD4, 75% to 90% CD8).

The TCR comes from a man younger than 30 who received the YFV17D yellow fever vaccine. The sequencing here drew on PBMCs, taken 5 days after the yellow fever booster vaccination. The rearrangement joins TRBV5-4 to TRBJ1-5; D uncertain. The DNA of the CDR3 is TGTGCCAGCAGCGCGGACGATCAGCCCCAGCATTTT. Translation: CASSADDQPQHF.